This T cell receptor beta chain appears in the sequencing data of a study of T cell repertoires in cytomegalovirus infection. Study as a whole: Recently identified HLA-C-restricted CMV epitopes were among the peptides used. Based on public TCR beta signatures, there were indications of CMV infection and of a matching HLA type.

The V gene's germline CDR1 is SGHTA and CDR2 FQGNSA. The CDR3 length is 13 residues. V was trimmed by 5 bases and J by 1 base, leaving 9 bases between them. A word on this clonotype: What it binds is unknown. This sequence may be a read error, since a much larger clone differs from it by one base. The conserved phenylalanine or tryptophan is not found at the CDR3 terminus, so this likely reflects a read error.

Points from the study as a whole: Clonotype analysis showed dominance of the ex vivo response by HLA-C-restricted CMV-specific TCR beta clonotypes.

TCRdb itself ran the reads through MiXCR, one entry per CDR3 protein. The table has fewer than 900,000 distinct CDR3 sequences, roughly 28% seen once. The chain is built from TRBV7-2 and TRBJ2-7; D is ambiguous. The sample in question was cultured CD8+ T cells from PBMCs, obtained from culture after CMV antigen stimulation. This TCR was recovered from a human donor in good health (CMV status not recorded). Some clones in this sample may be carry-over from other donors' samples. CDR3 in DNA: TGTGCCAGCAGCCAGGTGCTTTCCTACGAGCAGTACGCC. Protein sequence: CASSQVLSYEQYA.